These 4 T cell receptor beta chains originate from one sample sequenced in a study of control samples from healthy donors and cancer patients. TCRdb keeps only in-frame clones here, not all; method: immunoSEQ multiplex PCR. Here the sample spans 100,000 to 150,000 clones, 91% being singletons. What was sequenced was blood. The receptors were sampled from a young man in good health.

Remarks on this clone: This same CDR3 is encoded by further DNA sequences in the sample. The chain links TRBV29-1 to TRBJ1-1; no clear D. The V gene lost 7 bases and the J gene lost 6 bases, with 9 bases spanning the gap. The CDR3 sequence is 10 residues long. CDR1 SQVTM and CDR2 ANQGSEA come from the germline V gene. The chain's CDR3 is CSAEGPEAFF. DNA of the CDR3: TGCAGCGCTGAGGGCCCTGAAGCTTTCTTT.

This clone was counted a few times. V is TRBV27 and J is TRBJ1-3, with unresolved D. The V gene's germline CDR1 is MNHEY and CDR2 SMNVEV (reference sequence). This CDR3 has 14 residues. V lost 6 bases and J 0 bases, leaving 9 bases between the germline ends. The CDR3 nucleotides are TGTGCCAGCAGCCTAGGGCCCTCTGGAAACACCATATATTTT. This gives the protein CASSLGPSGNTIYF.

The CDR3 DNA reads as TGTGCCAGCAGCTTGGGGACACATCAAGGCCCCACAGATACGCAGTATTTT. This codes for CASSLGTHQGPTDTQYF. The rearrangement uses TRBV5-5 and TRBJ2-3; D possibly corresponds to TRBD1 (5 bases). With 0 bases removed from V and 2 bases from J, the gap between germline ends came to 16 bases. Germline CDR1 is SGHKS and CDR2 is YYEKEE (reference sequence). This CDR3 spans 17 amino acids.

The rearrangement uses TRBV7-2 and TRBJ1-6; D might be TRBD1 (6 bases). Germline CDR1 is SGHTA and CDR2 is FQGNSA. The CDR3 has 19 residues. V was cut by 2 bases and J by 5 bases, with 22 bases left in between. The DNA of the CDR3 is TGTGCCAGCAGCTTAACGCCCCCGCCTCCGAGGACAGATAATTCACCCCTCCACTTT. Its protein product is CASSLTPPPPRTDNSPLHF.